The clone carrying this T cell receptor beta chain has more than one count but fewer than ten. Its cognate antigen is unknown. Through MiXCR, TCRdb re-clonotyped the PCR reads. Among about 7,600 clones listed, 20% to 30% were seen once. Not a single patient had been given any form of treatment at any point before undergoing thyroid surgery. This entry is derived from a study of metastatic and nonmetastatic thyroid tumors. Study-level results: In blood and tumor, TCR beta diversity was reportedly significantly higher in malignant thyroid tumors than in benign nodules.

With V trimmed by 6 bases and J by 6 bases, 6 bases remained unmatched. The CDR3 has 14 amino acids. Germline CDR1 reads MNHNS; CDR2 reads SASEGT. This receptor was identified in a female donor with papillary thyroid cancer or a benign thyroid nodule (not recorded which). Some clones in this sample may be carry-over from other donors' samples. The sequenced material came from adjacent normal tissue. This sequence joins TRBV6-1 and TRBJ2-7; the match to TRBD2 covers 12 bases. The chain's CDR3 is CASRRLAGDPEQYF. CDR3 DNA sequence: TGTGCCAGCAGGCGACTAGCGGGAGACCCCGAGCAGTACTTC.